This TCR beta chain comes out of a study of T cell responses to AZD1222 COVID-19 vaccine. This CDR3 spans 14 amino acids. V shed 1 base and J 3 bases; nucleotides not matched to a gene: 5. Germline-derived CDR1 and CDR2 are GTSNPN and SVGIG (reference sequence). Clones were read by immunoSEQ multiplex PCR, and TCRdb kept only the in-frame ones, dropping some. The sample records 80,000 or so clones, 92% being singletons. Study findings and constraints: The repertoires were collected only after the peak T cell response. Of spike-specific TCRs, nearly half reportedly target regions left unmutated in variants. The donors showed a predominance of white British ancestry and of females, with possible underestimation of clonal diversity.

Analysis merged second doses at about 4 or about 12 weeks. Notes on this clone: Its antigen is unidentified.

The source material was peripheral blood, sampled 28 days after the second AZD1222 dose. V and J are TRBV30 and TRBJ2-7; 8 bases fit TRBD2. This clonotype originated in an adult who received the AZD1222 COVID-19 vaccine. The CDR3 region has the DNA TGTGCCTGGAGTGCTACAGCGGGGGTCTACGAGCAGTACTTC. Its protein is CAWSATAGVYEQYF.